Listed below are T cell receptor beta chains from one sample, sequenced in a study of response to subunit inactivated influenza vaccine. TCRdb reanalysed the RT-PCR reads using MiXCR and keeps one entry per CDR3 protein. The table has some 540,000 distinct CDR3 sequences, around 21% seen once. The sample was also reused in another study, on T cells expressing NK-cell markers.

This specimen was CD4+ T cells sorted from PBMCs, taken 11 to 12 days after vaccination. These receptors were collected from a middle-aged man who received an inactivated influenza vaccine. CDR3s include the opening cysteine and the closing phenylalanine or tryptophan. The order of the fields is clone size, J gene, D gene, V gene, CDR3 protein, CDR3 DNA. The D gene is left open where the match is weak. Size is stated for part of the rows, as once, few or many counts, or as a class when the clone is expanded.

few TRBJ2-3 TRBD2 TRBV28 CAISEAGATDTQYF TGTGCCATTTCGGAAGCGGGGGCCACAGATACGCAGTATTTT
few TRBJ2-3 . TRBV7-2 CASSGDTLGYF TGTGCCAGCAGCGGGGACACTCTGGGGTATTTT
. TRBJ2-1 TRBD1 TRBV29-1 CSVVGRGLSEQFF TGCAGCGTTGTGGGCAGGGGGCTGAGTGAGCAGTTCTTC
. TRBJ2-1 TRBD2 TRBV20-1 CSARAGGLAGRSANEQFF TGCAGTGCTAGAGCTGGGGGACTAGCGGGAAGGTCTGCCAATGAGCAGTTCTTC
few TRBJ1-1 . TRBV4-2 CASSLAEGEAFF TGTGCCAGCAGCCTTGCCGAGGGGGAAGCTTTCTTT
. TRBJ2-3 . TRBV4-1 CASSHSALVPTDTQYF TGCGCCAGCAGCCACAGCGCTCTAGTCCCCACAGATACGCAGTATTTT
many TRBJ2-7 . TRBV3-1 CASSQVGPYEQYF TGTGCCAGCAGCCAAGTTGGACCCTACGAGCAGTACTTC
few TRBJ2-1 TRBD2 TRBV6-1 CASSRTSGGASYNEQFF TGTGCCAGCAGCCGCACTAGCGGGGGGGCCTCCTACAATGAGCAGTTCTTC
few TRBJ1-5 . TRBV6-2/TRBV6-3 CASSYRENRNQPQHF TGTGCCAGCAGTTACAGGGAGAATCGCAATCAGCCCCAGCATTTT
. TRBJ2-5 . TRBV24-1 CATSPGRVETQYF TGTGCCACCAGTCCTGGCAGGGTAGAGACCCAGTACTTC
few TRBJ2-1 TRBD2 TRBV6-2/TRBV6-3 CASSYKGTRYYNEQFF TGTGCCAGCAGTTACAAGGGGACTAGATATTACAATGAGCAGTTCTTC
. TRBJ2-2 . TRBV7-3 CASSPGPRWNTGELFF TGTGCCAGCAGCCCCGGGCCCAGGTGGAACACCGGGGAGCTGTTTTTT
few TRBJ2-1 TRBD2 TRBV5-1 CASSLSPSGRGNEQFF TGCGCCAGCAGCTTGAGTCCTAGCGGGAGAGGTAATGAGCAGTTCTTC
. TRBJ2-3 . TRBV12-3/TRBV12-4 CASTPWGPDTQYF TGTGCCAGCACCCCTTGGGGTCCAGATACGCAGTATTTT
few TRBJ2-1 TRBD2 TRBV3-1 CASSPRGRGTYNEQFF TGTGCCAGCAGCCCCCGGGGGAGGGGCACCTACAATGAGCAGTTCTTC
. TRBJ1-4 . TRBV5-1 CASSLMGQGSEKLFF TGCGCCAGCAGCTTGATGGGCCAGGGTTCAGAAAAACTGTTTTTT
few TRBJ2-1 TRBD1 TRBV7-2 CASMDRTYNEQFF TGTGCCAGCATGGACAGGACGTACAATGAGCAGTTCTTC
few TRBJ2-1 . TRBV3-1 CASSLGPGPQNNEQFF TGTGCCAGCAGCCTTGGACCGGGACCACAAAACAATGAGCAGTTCTTC
. TRBJ2-5 TRBD1 TRBV12-3/TRBV12-4 CASSRNTGAKTQETQYF TGTGCCAGCAGCCGAAACACAGGGGCTAAGACCCAAGAGACCCAGTACTTC
few TRBJ2-1 . TRBV5-1 CASSLDVFGDEQFF TGCGCCAGCAGCTTGGATGTTTTTGGCGATGAGCAGTTCTTC
. TRBJ2-7 TRBD2 TRBV5-1 CASSLVGTSLSYEQYF TGCGCCAGCAGCTTGGTTGGGACTAGCCTGTCCTACGAGCAGTACTTC
many TRBJ1-2 . TRBV12-3/TRBV12-4 CASSHSTGGFNYGYTF TGTGCCAGCAGTCACTCAACGGGGGGGTTTAACTATGGCTACACCTTC
. TRBJ1-2 TRBD1 TRBV5-4 CASSGGGQGVNYGYTF TGTGCCAGCAGCGGCGGTGGGCAGGGGGTAAACTATGGCTACACCTTC
few TRBJ2-1 . TRBV24-1 CATSERRQSSYNEQFF TGTGCCACCAGTGAACGACGACAGAGCTCCTACAATGAGCAGTTCTTC
few TRBJ2-7 . TRBV7-2 CASSLALLGINEQYF TGTGCCAGCAGCTTAGCTTTGCTGGGGATTAACGAGCAGTACTTC
. TRBJ1-2 . TRBV3-1 CASSQAPGSYYGYTF TGTGCCAGCAGCCAAGCCCCCGGCAGCTACTATGGCTACACCTTC
. TRBJ1-5 . TRBV6-1 CASSVTDNNQPQHF TGTGCCAGCAGTGTGACCGACAACAATCAGCCCCAGCATTTT
. TRBJ2-1 TRBD2 TRBV6-2/TRBV6-3 CASRETSSGNEQFF TGTGCCAGCAGGGAGACTAGCTCGGGGAATGAGCAGTTCTTC